Listed here is a single TCR beta chain. The germline V gene has CDR1 SGHRS and CDR2 YFSETQ. The CDR3 is 16 residues long. The V and J ends lost 2 bases and 3 bases, in that order; junction bases with no gene match: 7. These data belong to a study of control samples from healthy donors and cancer patients. The table came from immunoSEQ multiplex PCR; TCRdb's copy has only in-frame clones and leaves some out. Here the sample spans under 95,000 clones, 91% being singletons. The material sequenced was blood. The J gene is TRBJ1-5, the V gene TRBV5-1, with 8 bases matching TRBD1. The clonotype originates from a woman in her 30s in good health. CDR3 sequence (DNA): TGCGCCAGCAGCTTACTGGGACAGGACTTCAATCAGCCCCAGCATTTT. It codes for CASSLLGQDFNQPQHF. The full variable domain, in which reference TRBV5-1 and TRBJ1-5 provide the parts outside the CDR3, is KAGVTQTPRYLIKTRGQQVTLSCSPISGHRSVSWYQQTPGQGLQFLFEYFSETQRNKGNFPGRFSGRQFSNSRSEMNVSTLELGDSALYLCASSLLGQDFNQPQHFGDGTRLSIL.